The 30 T cell receptor beta chains listed next were all sequenced from one sample in a study of Ad26.COV2.S vaccination and SARS-CoV-2 variants. Method: immunoSEQ multiplex PCR; TCRdb's copy keeps in-frame clones and lacks some. The sample shows about 680,000 clones, roughly nine tenths of them seen only once. Regarding treatment: about 20 received Ad26.COV2.S at low or high dose, single or two shots; about 5 received placebo; per-sample allocation not given. Each sample was drawn 63 days after the first injection (of vaccine or placebo). Sequencing was performed on peripheral blood, taken in a trial of Ad26.COV2.S vaccine versus placebo. The receptors stem from a person between 18 and 59 years old who received the Ad26.COV2.S COVID-19 vaccine or a placebo.

This clone occurred once. The rearrangement joins TRBV19 to TRBJ2-3, with 7 bases aligning to TRBD1. After removal of 9 bases from V and 4 bases from J, the junction contained 13 bases not matched to a gene. The CDR3 runs 15 residues. Germline values: CDR1 LNHDA, CDR2 SQIVND (reference sequence). CDR3 region: CASTRQGQRADTQYF. The CDR3, as DNA: TGTGCCAGCACCAGACAGGGCCAGCGCGCAGATACGCAGTATTTT.

The chain carries TRBV18 and TRBJ1-1; D not resolved. The CDR3 totals 14 residues. The germline V gene has CDR1 KGHSH and CDR2 LQKENI. The V gene lost 1 base and the J gene lost 0 bases, with 6 bases spanning the gap. In nucleotides, the CDR3 is TGTGCCAGCTCACCACGGGGAATGAACACTGAAGCTTTCTTT. It yields the protein CASSPRGMNTEAFF.

Turning to this clone: Other DNA sequences within the sample encode an identical CDR3. The rearrangement uses TRBV29-1 and TRBJ2-1, with 11 bases aligning to TRBD1. CDR3 length: 13 residues. The ends lost 6 bases at V and 3 bases at J; junction bases unmatched: 1. CDR1 and CDR2 from the germline V gene are SQVTM and ANQGSEA. The CDR3 DNA follows: TGCAGCGTGGGGACAGGGGGCTACAATGAGCAGTTCTTC. It is translated as CSVGTGGYNEQFF.

This chain links TRBV6-5 with TRBJ1-1, with a possible D match to TRBD1 (5 bases). Trimming removed 3 bases from V and 9 bases from J, with 8 bases in between. Germline V CDR1 and CDR2: MNHEY, SVGAGI. There are 11 residues in the CDR3. The CDR3 coding sequence is TGTGCCAGCAGTTATGGGGGTCAAGCTTTCTTT. This encodes CASSYGGQAFF.

The V and J genes are TRBV7-2 and TRBJ2-7; TRBD1 matches at 9 bases. The CDR3 length is 14 residues. V was clipped by 0 bases and J by 6 bases; unmatched bases: 3. The V gene's germline CDR1 is SGHTA and CDR2 FQGNSA. The CDR3 nucleotides read TGTGCCAGCAGCTTAGCACAGGGGGCGAGCGAGCAGTACTTC. Residues: CASSLAQGASEQYF.

Comments on this clone: This sample also contains other DNA sequences that code for the same CDR3. The chain has TRBV7-9 and TRBJ1-2, with TRBD1 matching 7 bases. The germline CDR1 and CDR2 sequences are SEHNR and FQNEAQ (reference sequence). The CDR3 contains 12 residues. J gave up 8 bases and V 5 bases, and 5 bases lay outside the gene matches. The CDR3 DNA follows: TGTGCCAGCAGCCCACAGGGGTACGGCTACACCTTC. Translated: CASSPQGYGYTF.

The gene calls are TRBV5-6 and TRBJ1-2; tentative D call: TRBD1 (5 bases). The CDR3 totals 15 residues. V was pared by 4 bases and J by 2 bases, with 15 bases between. CDR1 and CDR2 from the germline V gene are SGHDT and YYEEEE. CDR3 sequence reads: CASSPGLTGNYGYTF. DNA of the CDR3: TGTGCCAGCAGCCCGGGACTCACTGGAAACTATGGCTACACCTTC.

The rearrangement uses TRBV27 and TRBJ2-7, with D perhaps TRBD1 or TRBD2 (6 bases each). The V gene's germline CDR1 is MNHEY and CDR2 SMNVEV (reference sequence). This CDR3 is built from 14 residues. The V end lost 6 bases, the J end lost 0 bases, and 12 bases lay between the germline ends. CDR3 region: CASRRGQTSYEQYF. CDR3 DNA: TGTGCCAGCAGACGGGGGCAGACCTCCTACGAGCAGTACTTC.

The J gene is TRBJ2-3, the V gene TRBV7-9; D assignment may be TRBD1 or TRBD2 (6 bases each). V shed 5 bases and J shed 3 bases, with 15 bases lying between them. This CDR3 region has 15 residues. Germline CDR1 reads SEHNR; CDR2 reads FQNEAQ (reference sequence). CDR3 region: CASSLKGGGTDTQYF. CDR3 nucleotide sequence: TGTGCCAGCAGCCTAAAAGGGGGAGGAACAGATACGCAGTATTTT.

This clone was seen repeatedly, ten times or more. At one boundary the junction diverges from the germline segment, which might be a read error. The chain employs TRBV19 and TRBJ2-1, with TRBD1 matching 8 bases. The CDR3 consists of 19 residues. Germline V CDR1 and CDR2: LNHDA, SQIVND (reference sequence). The CDR3 DNA reads TGTGCCAGTAGGGATGGGACAGGTTTTCTGTTGAACTCCCACAATGAGCAGTTCTTC. Translating gives CASRDGTGFLLNSHNEQFF.

CDR3 protein: CASTAGPNQPQHF. CDR3 sequence (DNA): TGTGCCAGCACGGCAGGCCCGAATCAGCCCCAGCATTTT. This chain connects TRBV5-6 to TRBJ1-5; D unclear. The CDR3 sequence is 13 residues long. Germline lookup yields CDR1 SGHDT and CDR2 YYEEEE. V lost 6 bases to trimming and J lost 4 bases, with 11 bases between them.

CDR3 DNA sequence: TGTGCCAGCAGCCGTCCCGGGACTAGCGGGGGAGGCACAGATACGCAGTATTTT. This gives the protein CASSRPGTSGGGTDTQYF. The rearrangement links TRBV3-1 (or the pseudogene TRBV3-2) to TRBJ2-3; 14 bases map to TRBD2. The CDR3 covers 18 residues. Per the germline V gene, CDR1 is LGHDT and CDR2 is YNNKEL (reference sequence). J lost 1 base, V lost 4 bases, and 7 bases had no gene match.

The chain links TRBV4-3 to TRBJ2-5; no firm D call. CDR3 length: 14 amino acids. The germline CDR1 and CDR2 sequences are LGHNA and YSLEER. Trimming took 0 bases from V and 9 from J, leaving 14 bases between them. The CDR3 DNA reads as TGCGCCAGCAGCCAAGAACTGGGGTTCCGCGCCCAGTACTTC. Residues: CASSQELGFRAQYF.

About this clone: Distinct nucleotide sequences in the sample also encode this CDR3. CDR3: CASSLGQLNTEAFF. The DNA of the CDR3 is TGTGCCAGCAGCTTGGGGCAGTTGAACACTGAAGCTTTCTTT. The chain carries TRBV7-8 and TRBJ1-1; a possible D gene is TRBD1 (5 bases). V was pared by 3 bases and J by 0 bases, with 8 bases between. In germline, CDR1 is SGHVS, CDR2 FQNEAQ. The CDR3 sequence is 14 residues long.

The chain joins TRBV7-9 to TRBJ1-2, with TRBD1 identical over 10 bases. Germline V gives CDR1 SEHNR, CDR2 FQNEAQ (reference sequence). This CDR3 spans 17 amino acids. J lost 3 bases, V lost 1 base, and 8 bases had no gene match. The CDR3 loop reads CASSLVDRGRRDYGYTF. In DNA form, the CDR3 reads TGTGCCAGCAGCTTAGTTGACAGGGGGCGCCGGGACTATGGCTACACCTTC.

The V and J genes are TRBV6-6 and TRBJ2-3; no clear D gene. The CDR3 extends over 14 amino acids. CDR1 and CDR2 (germline): MNHNY, SVGAGI (reference sequence). The germline V and J ends were trimmed by 7 bases and 3 bases, with 14 bases remaining between them. CDR3: CASKTLGGTDTQYF. CDR3 DNA: TGTGCCAGCAAGACCCTCGGTGGGACAGATACGCAGTATTTT.

This clone has only a few counts. Its ends do not fully match the called genes, so a read error is possible. This rearrangement joins TRBV5-1 to TRBJ1-1; D remains ambiguous. The CDR3 is 11 residues long. The germline V gene has CDR1 SGHRS and CDR2 YFSETQ. CDR3: CASSLVWWTVF. CDR3 sequence (DNA): TGCGCCAGCAGCTTGGTTTGGTGGACGGTATTT.

The count of this clone is one. The chain couples TRBV7-9 to TRBJ2-3; 8 bases match TRBD2. This CDR3 is 14 amino acids long. V was clipped by 2 bases and J by 4 bases; unmatched bases: 2. Germline CDR1 is SEHNR and CDR2 is FQNEAQ (reference sequence). The CDR3 sequence is CASSLTGGSDTQYF. The CDR3 DNA is TGTGCCAGCAGCTTAACGGGGGGGTCAGATACGCAGTATTTT.

The chain recombines TRBV2 with TRBJ2-5; 11 nucleotides agree with TRBD1. Germline loops: CDR1 SNHLY, CDR2 FYNNEI. Trimming took 7 bases from V and 5 from J; bases not matched to a gene: 9. The CDR3 runs to 15 residues. The CDR3 loop reads CASNPGQGAFETQYF. The CDR3, as DNA: TGTGCCAGCAACCCTGGACAGGGGGCTTTCGAGACCCAGTACTTC.

This clone showed up just a few times. This sequence joins TRBV6-1 and TRBJ2-7, with D possibly TRBD1 on 7 matching bases. CDR1 is MNHNS, CDR2 SASEGT, per germline. Trimming shortened V by 0 bases and J by 9 bases, and 18 bases separated the two germline ends. The CDR3 length is 15 residues. CDR3 protein: CASSEATRQGGWQYF. CDR3 bases: TGTGCCAGCAGTGAAGCGACCCGACAGGGAGGTTGGCAGTACTTC.

The V call is TRBV19, the J call TRBJ2-3; D remains ambiguous. The CDR3 runs 15 residues. The V gene's germline CDR1 is LNHDA and CDR2 SQIVND (reference sequence). Trimming took off 3 bases at V and 3 bases at J, with 13 bases between the two ends. The CDR3: CASSISTHGTDTQYF. The CDR3 region has the DNA TGTGCCAGTAGTATCTCTACGCACGGGACAGATACGCAGTATTTT.

The J gene is TRBJ2-6, the V gene TRBV6-5; D is tentatively TRBD1 or TRBD2 (5 bases each). Deletions cut 11 bases from V and 0 bases from J, with 11 bases between. The CDR3 is 14 amino acids. The germline CDR1 and CDR2 sequences are MNHEY and SVGAGI. The DNA for the CDR3 is TGTGCCGGGGACGGTAGCTCTGGGGCCAACGTCCTGACTTTC. Translating gives CAGDGSSGANVLTF.

Only a few counts were recorded for this clone. The rearrangement links TRBV10-3 to TRBJ1-5; 10 positions match TRBD1. Germline loops: CDR1 ENHRY, CDR2 SYGVKD. This CDR3 comprises 14 residues. The J segment lost 2 bases and the V segment lost 10 bases, leaving 5 bases of the junction unmatched. CDR3 in DNA: TGTGCCACCGGGACAGGGGATGGCAATCAGCCCCAGCATTTT. It encodes CATGTGDGNQPQHF.

This clone was observed a single time. CDR3 DNA: TGTGCCAGCAGCAGGGTCAATGAGCAGTTCTTC. Its protein product is CASSRVNEQFF. V and J are TRBV2 and TRBJ2-1; perhaps TRBD1 as D (5 bases). V lost 6 bases and J 6 bases, leaving 6 bases between the germline ends. CDR3 length equals 11 residues. Germline assignment: CDR1 SNHLY and CDR2 FYNNEI.

This chain uses TRBV6-5 with TRBJ1-4, with TRBD1 as a possible D gene (5 bases). CDR1 is MNHEY, CDR2 SVGAGI, per germline. The CDR3 has 14 amino acids. Trimming removed 6 bases from V and 8 bases from J, with 16 bases in between. CDR3 sequence (DNA): TGTGCCAGCAGGTCCTGGGGGTCTAGGGAAAAACTGTTTTTT. Translation gives CASRSWGSREKLFF.

The V gene is TRBV29-1, the J gene TRBJ2-1, with 12 bases identical to TRBD2. Germline lookup yields CDR1 SQVTM and CDR2 ANQGSEA. The trim removed 1 base at V and 4 bases at J, leaving 5 bases unmatched. This CDR3 comprises 16 residues. The CDR3 spells CSVEGLAGESYNEQFF. CDR3 nucleotides: TGCAGCGTTGAAGGACTAGCGGGAGAAAGTTACAATGAGCAGTTCTTC.

The chain links TRBV4-2 to TRBJ2-7; 8 nucleotides line up with TRBD1. Unmatched junction bases numbered 13, after V lost 4 bases and J lost 2 bases. The CDR3 covers 17 residues. Germline assignment: CDR1 LGHNA and CDR2 YNFKEQ. CDR3 residues: CASSLGRGTGGTYEQYF. CDR3 bases: TGTGCCAGCAGCCTGGGCCGCGGGACAGGTGGAACCTACGAGCAGTACTTC.

The rearrangement uses TRBV27 and TRBJ1-2; perhaps TRBD1 as D (5 bases). Germline V gene lookup returns CDR1 MNHEY and CDR2 SMNVEV (reference sequence). The length of the CDR3 is 13 residues. V gave up 3 bases and J gave up 4 bases, with 9 bases separating them. This chain's CDR3 is CASSLSRGYGYTF. The CDR3 DNA follows: TGTGCCAGCAGTTTGTCGAGGGGCTATGGCTACACCTTC.

V usage is TRBV3-1 (or the pseudogene TRBV3-2) and J usage is TRBJ1-6; TRBD1 might be the D (5 bases). The CDR3 length is 15 residues. Germline CDR1 reads LGHDT; CDR2 reads YNNKEL (reference sequence). V lost 1 base to trimming and J lost 7 bases, with 11 bases between them. CDR3 sequence reads: CASSQGTGKNSPLHF. DNA of the CDR3: TGTGCCAGCAGCCAAGGTACAGGAAAAAATTCACCCCTCCACTTT.

The chain recombines TRBV25-1 with TRBJ2-7, with 7 bases lining up with TRBD1. V was pared by 2 bases and J by 5 bases, with 9 bases of the junction left unmatched. This CDR3 spans 15 amino acids. CDR1 and CDR2 from the germline V gene are MGHDK and SYGVNS. CDR3 DNA sequence: TGTGCCAGCAGTGAACCGAAGACAGGGAGACACGAGCAGTACTTC. Its protein product is CASSEPKTGRHEQYF.